The present T cell receptor beta chain was sequenced within a study of blood T cell repertoires in COVID-19 (dated by TCRdb to the early 2020s). Study-wide context: Samples covering the acute and convalescent phases of COVID-19 were provided by collaborators in the United States, Italy and Spain. Where available, HLA class I and class II types were taken from metadata supplied by the sample provider and were not determined by assay-based typing. The prospective study material was composed of cDNA or gDNA derived from T cells, B-cell-depleted T cells, or PBMCs. The samples were drawn from two sources: the first 160 participants of the ongoing ImmuneRACE study, and over 1,000 subjects contributed by 6 global collaborators. The dataset comprised deeply sampled blood TCRbeta repertoires from subjects exposed to, actively infected with, or recovered from COVID-19. A de-identified subject ID, COVID-19 status, age in years and sex were almost always included in the sample metadata. The repertoires were released in a freely available public database meant as a resource for research on the immune response to SARS-CoV-2.

A word on this clone: This receptor's antigen is unknown. Base qualities are not provided; no much larger clone lies one nucleotide away.

V and J lose 8 bases and 4 bases, and a span of 13 bases separates them. Measured from the cysteine to the phenylalanine, the CDR3 is 13 residues long. The sequence is cut down to CDR3 DNA, 39 bases in frame from base 1. CDR1 is given as ENHRY and CDR2 as SYGVKD, both from the germline V gene. Participants in the prospective study were aged about 18 to 95 years, lived in 20 to 30 United States geographic areas, and enrolled through a virtual design. In the prospective study, cohorts were assigned on the basis of participant-reported clinical history obtained from a screening survey and a study questionnaire. Recovered participants in ImmuneRACE Cohort 3 were defined by two consecutive negative NP/OP PCR tests, clearance by a healthcare professional, or resolution of symptoms. Mobile phlebotomists in the prospective study collected whole blood, serum and a nasopharyngeal or oropharyngeal swab from every participant. Participants in the prospective study had the option to provide additional blood draws and questionnaires over an approximately 2-month period. Before DNA extraction, blood samples from the prospective study were shipped at room temperature or frozen.

Broader findings and caveats from the paper: How much clinical and demographic metadata was included differed by source and by participant, and the metadata was provided uncurated.

TCRbeta CDR3 regions were amplified from genomic DNA using the immunoSEQ Assay, a bias-controlled multiplex PCR. Per the authors' processing: The number of nucleated cells in each sample was estimated by amplification of reference gene primers within the assay. Sequence reads were collapsed and filtered to measure the absolute abundance of every unique TCRbeta CDR3 rearrangement. Productive Simpson clonality was computed per sample as the square root of Simpson's diversity index over productive rearrangements. TCRdb stores this immuneACCESS table with in-frame sequences only. Part of the clones is absent; in the studies checked, under half of the shortfall reflects unresolved V genes, and no reason is known for the rest. The DNA was the basis for D and trimming; V, J and clone size are from that table. For this sample there are about 330,000 clones; 80% to 95% appear just once. In total, the top ten clones hold about 18% of the sample.

The source is a woman aged 25 to 39 who had recovered from COVID-19. The rearranged chain carries TRBV10-3 and TRBJ2-3; TRBD2 is possibly the D segment (6 matching bases). Sequencing was carried out using PBMCs or T cells enriched from blood (not recorded which). The CDR3: CAIGRRDPDTQYF. The DNA reads as follows: TGTGCCATCGGGCGGCGGGACCCAGATACGCAGTATTTT.